This T cell receptor (beta chain) originates from a study of cytomegalovirus exposure and HLA in healthy donors. Findings and limits, study-wide: It was likely that a cluster of highly shared sequence variants was a sequencing artifact. A later analysis reportedly found that, within productive TCRs, an Asian-associated ancestry cluster had fewer N-insertions than the mean observed across the approximately 700 donors.

CDR1 MNHNS and CDR2 SASEGT come from the germline V gene. V was clipped by 6 bases and J by 4 bases, with 10 bases between them. The CDR3 extends over 13 amino acids. PCR amplification relied on 60 Vbeta primers (plus 13 Jbeta primers). Generated by immunoSEQ multiplex PCR, the TCRdb table keeps only in-frame clones and is missing some. The sample includes some 150,000 clones, 82% of them seen just once. Remarks on this clone: Its antigen is not known.

This clonotype was obtained from a man aged 30-40 years in good health and CMV-seropositive. The sample consisted of PBMCs. The chain uses TRBV6-1 and TRBJ2-1; tentatively, D is TRBD1 (5 bases). The CDR3 bases are TGTGCCAGCAGGGACACCCTTTACAATGAGCAGTTCTTC. It specifies CASRDTLYNEQFF.